The present T cell receptor (beta chain) was sequenced within a study of tumor T cells in aggressive B-cell lymphoma. TCRdb's copy holds only in-frame clones and misses some; the assay was immunoSEQ multiplex PCR. Among 8,500 to 14,000 clones listed, about 88% were seen once. V was trimmed by 8 bases and J by 4 bases, leaving 12 bases between them. The CDR3 consists of 13 residues. Germline loops: CDR1 SEHNR, CDR2 FQNEAQ (reference sequence). The chain is built from TRBV7-9 and TRBJ1-3, with D tentatively TRBD1 (5 bases). Sequencing was done on a sample of tumor tissue. This clonotype originated in an adult with diffuse large B cell lymphoma. CDR3 nucleotides: TGTGCCAGCCAACGGGGGGAAGGAAACACCATATATTTT. It encodes CASQRGEGNTIYF.